The rows below give T cell receptor beta chains drawn from one sample of a study of identical twins. Using its own MiXCR run on the 5' RACE reads, TCRdb lists one record per CDR3 protein. The sample consists of 500,000 to 650,000 distinct CDR3 sequences, just over 7% of them appearing once. These data were also filed under a second study, of yellow fever vaccine responses in identical twins.

The sequencing input was PBMCs. The source of these receptors is a woman in her late teens or twenties in good health. Each CDR3 is given without its conserved first and last residue.

v_call,cdr3_aa
TRBV9,ASSPVWVNSPLH
TRBV20-1,SARPSGNTIY
TRBV3-1,ASSQGLASGEHNEQF
TRBV3-1,ASSQAPSYEQY
TRBV20-1,SARGGRSYGYT
TRBV28,ASSGYRQGNTEAF
TRBV29-1,SVGTTAETQY
TRBV5-8,AIRPGTLIPDTQY
TRBV29-1,SVDGRRLHNEQF
TRBV12-3/TRBV12-4,ASRPGLEADTQY
TRBV7-9,ASSLASGIGELF
TRBV20-1,SPQWTRETQY
TRBV12-3/TRBV12-4,ASSSLADLDYGYT
TRBV20-1,SAPDPLAEGNTGELF
TRBV20-1,SAKDRQETQY
TRBV5-1,ASSLKREGPSTGELF
TRBV5-1,ASSLGTSNNYGYT
TRBV24-1,ATMRDDYNEQF